These 4 T cell receptor beta chains were all obtained from the same sample, sequenced in a study of control samples from healthy donors and cancer patients. TCRdb's table, derived via immunoSEQ multiplex PCR, lists solely in-frame clones and lacks some. The sample lists tens of thousands of clones, around 92% seen once, with 4.5% to 7% in the top ten. The sequencing input was blood. Receptors originate from a man aged 50-59 years in good health.

Remarks on this clone: At one of its ends the junction is not consistent with the germline gene, which may arise from a read error. V usage is TRBV7-7 and J usage is TRBJ1-3; D is perhaps TRBD1 (6 bases). The CDR3 totals 15 residues. Germline loops: CDR1 SSHAT, CDR2 FNYEAQ (reference sequence). The CDR3 spells CASSLSAGAGNTIYF. The DNA of the CDR3 is TGTGCTAGCAGCTTATCGGCGGGGGCGGGAAACACCATATATTTT.

The V gene is TRBV9, the J gene TRBJ1-4; no reliable D call. Germline CDR1 reads SGDLS; CDR2 reads YYNGEE. Trimming left V 0 bases short and J 0 bases short, with 9 bases between. CDR3 length: 16 amino acids. Here the CDR3 DNA reads TGTGCCAGCAGCGTAGGCGCCACAGCAACTAATGAAAAACTGTTTTTT. Protein: CASSVGATATNEKLFF. Filled out from reference TRBV9 and TRBJ1-4, the complete variable domain reads DSGVTQTPKHLITATGQRVTLRCSPRSGDLSVYWYQQSLDQGLQFLIQYYNGEERAKGNILERFSAQQFPDLHSELNLSSLELGDSALYFCASSVGATATNEKLFFGSGTQLSVL.

V usage is TRBV11-2 and J usage is TRBJ2-1, with D tentatively TRBD2 (5 bases). The V gene's germline CDR1 is SGHAT and CDR2 FQNNGV. The CDR3 has 14 amino acids. Trimming stripped 4 bases from V and 8 bases from J, with 15 bases between. The CDR3 DNA is TGTGCCAGCAGCTCACCGGGGTATTTGGATGAGCAGTTCTTC. Translated, it gives CASSSPGYLDEQFF.

The CDR3 spells CATSRAGGQPQHF. DNA for the CDR3: TGTGCCACCAGCAGGGCCGGTGGACAGCCCCAGCATTTT. V usage is TRBV15 and J usage is TRBJ1-5, with D uncertain. Germline loops: CDR1 LNHNV, CDR2 YYDKDF (reference sequence). The ends were cut back, 3 bases at V and 7 bases at J, with 10 bases in the middle. This CDR3 has 13 residues.